This T cell receptor (beta chain) was obtained from a study of cytotoxic CD8 clonotypes in ibrutinib-treated CLL. The CDR3 sequence is 12 residues long. Trimming removed 5 bases from V and 8 bases from J, with 7 bases in between. Germline values: CDR1 ENHRY, CDR2 SYGVKD. The assay was immunoSEQ multiplex PCR, and TCRdb's table has in-frame clones only and misses some. Of 200,000 to 250,000 clones in the sample, 70% were seen once. This clone was detected only once. The genes are TRBV10-3 and TRBJ1-6; D unclear. Sequencing used PBMCs, obtained after 12 months of ibrutinib treatment. The TCR sequence derives from a human donor with chronic lymphocytic leukemia. The chain's CDR3 is CAISTQDSPLHF. Here the CDR3 DNA reads TGTGCCATCAGTACCCAGGATTCACCCCTCCACTTT.